This TCR beta chain came from a study of T cell repertoires in cytomegalovirus infection. Study as a whole: The public TCR beta signatures pointed to both CMV infection and matching HLA type.

TCRdb processed the reads anew with MiXCR; each CDR3 protein has one entry. This sample has around 190,000 distinct CDR3 sequences, with about 15% found just once. The study, taken as a whole, reports: Clonotype analysis showed dominance of the ex vivo response by HLA-C-restricted CMV-specific TCR beta clonotypes. Cumulative frequency (of public TCR beta family members) identified carriers of CMV plus the relevant HLA.

On this clonotype: Its specificity is unknown.

Trimming removed 5 bases from V and 3 bases from J, with 15 bases in between. The germline V gene encodes CDR1 SGHTA and CDR2 FQGTGA. CDR3 length: 15 residues. The rearrangement links TRBV7-3 to TRBJ2-3; unclear D gene. The sequence came from a human donor in good health (CMV status not recorded). Some clones in this sample may be carry-over from other donors' samples. Specimen: PBMCs. This CDR3 reads CASSPKGDRTDTQYF. As DNA, the CDR3 is TGTGCCAGCAGCCCAAAGGGTGACCGAACAGATACGCAGTATTTT. Variable domain in full (rest from reference TRBV7-3 and TRBJ2-3): GAGVSQTPSNKVTEKGKYVELRCDPISGHTALYWYRQSLGQGPEFLIYFQGTGAADDSGLPNDRFFAVRPEGSVSTLKIQRTERGDSAVYLCASSPKGDRTDTQYFGPGTRLTVL.